At least ten counts were recorded for the clone carrying this T cell receptor beta chain. Whole blood was used without fractionation, so all unsorted peripheral T cells were included. Alpha and beta constant-region primers primed reverse transcription of around 0.5 ug RNA. Each of the alpha and beta chains got its own library through chain-specific third strand synthesis with indices. TCRdb recomputed calls from the 5' RACE reads with MiXCR, one row per CDR3 protein. The sample yields 10,000 to 11,000 distinct CDR3 sequences, 8% to 13% seen once. The CDR3 covers 14 residues. Looked up from germline, CDR1 is LGHDT and CDR2 is YNNKEL (reference sequence). Deletions cut 2 bases from V and 1 base from J, with 8 bases between. The data belong to a study of HIV-infected patients and healthy controls.

The source of this sequence is an adult with HIV infection. The V and J genes are TRBV3-1 and TRBJ1-2; D remains unclear. Source: blood, taken before antiretroviral therapy. CDR3: CASSQTGSNYGYTF. CDR3 nucleotides: TGTGCCAGCAGCCAAACCGGGAGTAACTATGGCTACACCTTC.